This T cell receptor (beta chain) was identified during a study of cytomegalovirus exposure and HLA in healthy donors. Germline-derived CDR1 and CDR2 are MNHNY and SVGAGI (reference sequence). The V end was cut by 3 bases, the J end by 0 bases, with 3 bases between. CDR3 size: 12 residues. Researchers ran the PCR with 60 Vbeta and 13 Jbeta primers. Clones were sequenced by immunoSEQ multiplex PCR, and TCRdb holds only the in-frame ones, with some missing. Among around 150,000 clones listed, roughly four fifths were seen once. General study results and limits: It has been reported that TCR beta sequences accurately predicted the HLA-A and HLA-B alleles of most subjects. An analysis was carried out later, and it reportedly showed fewer N-insertions in an Asian-associated ancestry cluster than the roughly 670-donor mean.

About this clone itself: Its antigen remains unidentified.

This chain uses TRBV6-6 with TRBJ2-7; no reliable D call. The receptor comes from a man aged 45 to 65 in good health and CMV-seropositive. Sequencing was performed on PBMCs. CDR3 region: CASSYNSYEQYF. The CDR3 nucleotides read TGTGCCAGCAGTTATAACTCCTACGAGCAGTACTTC.